Shown below are 24 T cell receptor beta chains from a single sample sequenced in a study of early T cells in non-severe SARS-CoV-2 infection. TCRdb processed the 5' RACE reads anew with MiXCR; each CDR3 protein has one entry. This table has about 71,000 distinct CDR3 sequences, roughly 13% appearing once. Sequenced sample: whole blood. These receptors originate from an adult who was a healthcare worker with PCR-confirmed SARS-CoV-2 infection or an uninfected control (not recorded which).

This clonotype has a handful of counts. The V and J genes are TRBV3-1 and TRBJ2-7; D uncertain. The CDR3 spans 13 residues. Germline loops: CDR1 LGHDT, CDR2 YNNKEL (reference sequence). Trimming shortened V by 4 bases and J by 2 bases, and 9 bases separated the two germline ends. This chain's CDR3 is CASSRQRTYEQYF. CDR3 DNA: TGTGCCAGCAGCCGTCAGAGAACCTACGAGCAGTACTTC.

This clonotype was seen ten or more times. V and J are TRBV6-5 and TRBJ2-2; D gene uncertain. Trimming took 8 bases from V and 0 from J, leaving 13 bases between them. This CDR3 has 15 amino acids. The germline gives CDR1 MNHEY, CDR2 SVGAGI. The CDR3 sequence: CASGVAASNTGELFF. CDR3 coding DNA: TGTGCCAGCGGGGTAGCAGCTTCGAACACCGGGGAGCTGTTTTTT.

The chain is built from TRBV27 and TRBJ1-1, with D unresolved. Trimming shortened V by 5 bases and J by 0 bases, and 7 bases separated the two germline ends. Germline values: CDR1 MNHEY, CDR2 SMNVEV (reference sequence). The length of the CDR3 is 13 residues. The CDR3 sequence: CASSPRLNTEAFF. The DNA of the CDR3 is TGTGCCAGCAGTCCAAGGCTGAACACTGAAGCTTTCTTT.

V gene TRBV11-2 combines with J gene TRBJ2-1; TRBD2 agrees at 7 bases. The CDR3 totals 15 residues. Germline CDR1 SGHAT, CDR2 FQNNGV. V shed 5 bases and J 0 bases; nucleotides not matched to a gene: 4. CDR3 sequence reads: CASSRGESSYNEQFF. In nucleotides, the CDR3 is TGTGCCAGCAGCCGGGGGGAGAGCTCCTACAATGAGCAGTTCTTC. Full variable domain (outside the CDR3, taken from reference TRBV11-2 and TRBJ2-1): EAGVAQSPRYKIIEKRQSVAFWCNPISGHATLYWYQQILGQGPKLLIQFQNNGVVDDSQLPKDRFSAERLKGVDSTLKIQPAKLEDSAVYLCASSRGESSYNEQFFGPGTRLTVL.

This clonotype was seen only a few times. The V gene is TRBV12-3 or TRBV12-4, the J gene TRBJ1-6, with TRBD1 as a possible D gene (5 bases). V was clipped by 6 bases and J by 0 bases, with 15 bases between them. The CDR3 runs 17 residues. This CDR3 reads CASSRYRTSSYNSPLHF. CDR3 bases: TGTGCCAGCAGCCGATACAGGACTAGCTCCTATAATTCACCCCTCCACTTT.

The chain links TRBV7-6 to TRBJ1-1; 7 nucleotides match TRBD1. The trim removed 6 bases at V and 6 bases at J, leaving 4 bases unmatched. The CDR3 has 12 residues. The germline V gene encodes CDR1 SGHVS and CDR2 FNYEAQ. The CDR3 protein is CASRSGTAEAFF. CDR3 bases: TGTGCCAGCAGGAGCGGGACAGCTGAAGCTTTCTTT.

This clonotype occurred many times. The chain combines TRBV5-1 with TRBJ1-1; no definite D call. This CDR3 region has 14 residues. V was pared by 1 base and J by 6 bases, with 13 bases between. CDR1 is SGHRS, CDR2 YFSETQ, per germline. CDR3 DNA: TGCGCCAGCAGCTTGCACTTGACTGCCCCTGAAGCTTTCTTT. Its translation is CASSLHLTAPEAFF.

This clonotype was found a few times. V and J are TRBV6-6 and TRBJ1-5, with 9 nucleotides matching TRBD1. Per germline, CDR1 MNHNY and CDR2 SVGAGI (reference sequence). The CDR3 is 12 amino acids. V trimming: 11 bases; J trimming: 5 bases; junction bases outside the gene matches: 4. CDR3 loop: CAGRDRDQPQHF. CDR3 DNA sequence: TGTGCCGGCCGGGACAGGGATCAGCCCCAGCATTTT.

This clonotype has just a few counts. The chain recombines TRBV6-6 with TRBJ1-2, with D possibly TRBD1 on 6 matching bases. The germline V gene encodes CDR1 MNHNY and CDR2 SVGAGI (reference sequence). The CDR3 contains 13 residues. Trimming shortened V by 6 bases and J by 9 bases, and 17 bases separated the two germline ends. The CDR3 reads CASRDGQFARYTF. The CDR3 region has the DNA TGTGCCAGCAGAGACGGACAGTTCGCCCGCTACACCTTC.

This clonotype was counted a few times. V usage is TRBV9 and J usage is TRBJ1-6, with D perhaps TRBD1 (5 bases). V was clipped by 0 bases and J by 2 bases, with 6 bases between them. In germline, CDR1 is SGDLS, CDR2 YYNGEE. The CDR3 contains 15 residues. CDR3 sequence: CASSVEGTYNSPLHF. The CDR3 DNA follows: TGTGCCAGCAGCGTAGAGGGGACCTATAATTCACCCCTCCACTTT.

In this sample, this clonotype turned up a few times. The rearrangement links TRBV20-1 to TRBJ1-4; no clear D gene. This CDR3 region has 13 residues. CDR1 and CDR2 (germline): DFQATT, SNEGSKA (reference sequence). The CDR3 region is CSPLAEINEKLFF. CDR3 nucleotides: TGCAGCCCCCTCGCAGAGATTAATGAAAAACTGTTTTTT.

This clonotype was seen many times. The chain employs TRBV7-2 and TRBJ2-4; D remains ambiguous. The germline V gene has CDR1 SGHTA and CDR2 FQGNSA. V shed 2 bases and J shed 0 bases, with 8 bases lying between them. The CDR3 runs 15 residues. The CDR3, as DNA: TGTGCCAGCAGCTTACGTCTGGTAGCCAAAAACATTCAGTACTTC. Its protein product is CASSLRLVAKNIQYF.

The chain employs TRBV7-2 and TRBJ1-1; 9 positions agree with TRBD1. V lost 5 bases and J lost 6; bases outside the gene matches: 10. CDR1 is SGHTA and CDR2 is FQGNSA in the germline V gene. CDR3 size: 15 residues. The CDR3 loop reads CASSPGQGRDPEAFF. The CDR3 coding sequence is TGTGCCAGCAGCCCGGGACAGGGTAGGGACCCTGAAGCTTTCTTT.

The J gene is TRBJ2-2, the V gene TRBV29-1; D is tentatively TRBD1 or TRBD2 (6 bases each). This CDR3 is built from 14 residues. Germline V lookup: CDR1 SQVTM, CDR2 ANQGSEA. Trimming stripped 3 bases from V and 7 bases from J, with 15 bases between. The CDR3 coding sequence is TGCAGCGTTGAGCCCGGGGGCAGGGGCGGGGAGCTGTTTTTT. Protein sequence: CSVEPGGRGGELFF.

The genes are TRBV6-5 and TRBJ2-3; 8 bases agree with TRBD2. The V gene's germline CDR1 is MNHEY and CDR2 SVGAGI. The CDR3 consists of 13 residues. J was trimmed by 6 bases and V by 7 bases; bases with no gene match: 6. Here the CDR3 reads CASTSGQWDTQYF. Written as DNA, the CDR3 is TGTGCCAGCACTAGCGGGCAGTGGGATACGCAGTATTTT.

To note about this clonotype: At one end, the junction sequence differs from germline, possibly due to a read error. This rearrangement joins TRBV10-3 to TRBJ2-2; TRBD2 matches 8 bases. Germline assignment: CDR1 ENHRY and CDR2 SYGVKD. The CDR3 covers 16 residues. This CDR3 reads CAISDYPGLGSGELFF. The CDR3 nucleotides read TGTGCCATCTCAGATTACCCGGGACTAGGATCCGGGGAACTGTTTTTT.

This clonotype turned up a few times. The J gene is TRBJ2-7, the V gene TRBV27; D is perhaps TRBD1 or TRBD2 (6 bases each). V lost 3 bases and J lost 2, with 11 bases in between. The CDR3 contains 14 residues. The germline V gene has CDR1 MNHEY and CDR2 SMNVEV (reference sequence). In DNA, the CDR3 is TGTGCCAGCAGTTTGGGGGGCCGAACCTACGAGCAGTACTTC. Its translation is CASSLGGRTYEQYF.

The rearrangement uses TRBV29-1 and TRBJ2-3, with 12 bases that match TRBD1. The CDR3 totals 15 residues. Germline-derived CDR1 and CDR2 are SQVTM and ANQGSEA. With V trimmed by 7 bases and J by 3 bases, 8 bases remained unmatched. For the CDR3, the DNA is TGCAGCGCAGTCGGGACAGGGGGCCCTACAGATACGCAGTATTTT. It is translated as CSAVGTGGPTDTQYF.

This clonotype was detected only a few times. The J gene is TRBJ1-6, the V gene TRBV7-3, with 9 bases matching TRBD1. Losses at the gene ends were 1 base for V and 7 bases for J; bases not matched to a gene: 5. This CDR3 is built from 16 residues. Germline-derived CDR1 and CDR2 are SGHTA and FQGTGA. The CDR3 reads CASSLKGQGKNSPLHF. The CDR3 coding sequence is TGTGCCAGCAGCTTAAAAGGACAGGGGAAAAATTCACCCCTCCACTTT.

This clonotype has just a few counts. The chain employs TRBV5-1 and TRBJ2-1, with D possibly TRBD2 on 5 matching bases. The CDR3 has 15 amino acids. Trimming shortened V by 2 bases and J by 3 bases, and 12 bases separated the two germline ends. The germline V gene has CDR1 SGHRS and CDR2 YFSETQ. Written as DNA, the CDR3 is TGCGCCAGCAGCTTCGGGGAGACTATCTACAATGAGCAGTTCTTC. Protein sequence: CASSFGETIYNEQFF.

This clonotype came up many times. The chain recombines TRBV27 with TRBJ2-7, with 8 bases fitting TRBD2. This CDR3 has 13 residues. The germline gives CDR1 MNHEY, CDR2 SMNVEV (reference sequence). Trimming took 3 bases from V and 4 from J; bases not matched to a gene: 2. The CDR3 loop is CASSFASGYEQYF. The CDR3, as DNA: TGTGCCAGCAGTTTCGCTAGCGGGTACGAGCAGTACTTC.

This clonotype was seen a few times. J is TRBJ2-2 and V is TRBV7-2; D is undetermined. Trimming took 4 bases from V and 0 from J, leaving 15 bases between them. Germline assignment: CDR1 SGHTA and CDR2 FQGNSA. The CDR3 runs to 17 residues. The CDR3 sequence: CASSWAPSVANTGELFF. Written as DNA, the CDR3 is TGTGCCAGCAGCTGGGCCCCGTCCGTCGCGAACACCGGGGAGCTGTTTTTT.

This clonotype was recorded a few times. The CDR3 region is CASSLLLNSPLHF. DNA of the CDR3: TGTGCCAGCAGCTTATTACTAAATTCACCCCTCCACTTT. J is TRBJ1-6 and V is TRBV11-2; no clear D. The CDR3 length is 13 residues. The V and J ends lost 2 bases and 7 bases respectively, with 6 bases between them. Germline-derived CDR1 and CDR2 are SGHAT and FQNNGV.

This clonotype has more than one count but fewer than ten. This rearrangement joins TRBV28 to TRBJ2-5; D may correspond to TRBD1 or TRBD2 (5 bases each). Per the germline V gene, CDR1 is MDHEN and CDR2 is SYDVKM. CDR3 size: 15 residues. V was clipped by 4 bases and J by 4 bases, with 16 bases between them. CDR3 amino acids: CASSSGAPGGETQYF. The DNA for the CDR3 is TGTGCCAGCAGTTCCGGGGCCCCTGGAGGAGAGACCCAGTACTTC.